This TCR beta chain was recovered during a study of blood T cell repertoires in COVID-19. The data were produced by immunoSEQ multiplex PCR, yet TCRdb's version contains in-frame clones alone and is incomplete. The top ten hold 10% to 15% of the sample, which has 120,000 to 150,000 clones, around 80% seen once. This clone was counted once. In germline, CDR1 is SGHKS, CDR2 YYEKEE (reference sequence). This CDR3 is built from 14 residues. V was trimmed by 0 bases and J by 4 bases, leaving 7 bases between them. This receptor was identified in a man aged 55 to 70 with active or convalescent COVID-19. Sequencing was performed on peripheral blood. This sequence joins TRBV5-5 and TRBJ1-4, with D hard to call. This CDR3 reads CASSLGQINEKLFF. The CDR3 DNA sequence: TGTGCCAGCAGCTTGGGGCAGATTAATGAAAAACTGTTTTTT.